The rows below give T cell receptor beta chains drawn from one sample of a study of blood T cell repertoires in COVID-19. The data were produced by immunoSEQ multiplex PCR, yet TCRdb's version contains in-frame clones alone and is incomplete. The table lists approximately 100,000 clones, around 87% of them singletons. What was sequenced was peripheral blood. The receptors derive from a woman aged 30 to 39 with acute or convalescent COVID-19. The CDR3 runs from the conserved cysteine through the conserved F or W. Fields, in order: V gene, clone size, J gene, D gene, CDR3 DNA, CDR3 protein. D genes are given only for firm matches. Size tells how often a clone was seen (once, few, many) or the class of an expanded clone, and some rows leave it out.

v_call: TRBV3-1/TRBV3-2; clone_size: .; j_call: TRBJ2-7; d_call: .; cdr3_nt: TGTGCCAGCAGCCAAGTCGCGATCCCGAGAGAGCAGTACTTC; cdr3_aa: CASSQVAIPREQYF
v_call: TRBV9; clone_size: .; j_call: TRBJ1-1; d_call: .; cdr3_nt: TGTGCCAGCAGCCGGGGGGACATGAACACTGAAGCTTTCTTT; cdr3_aa: CASSRGDMNTEAFF
v_call: TRBV19; clone_size: .; j_call: TRBJ2-3; d_call: TRBD1; cdr3_nt: TGTGCCAGTAGCCCTAGGCTGGGACAGGGGGCAACAGATACGCAGTATTTT; cdr3_aa: CASSPRLGQGATDTQYF
v_call: TRBV7-9; clone_size: once; j_call: TRBJ2-2; d_call: .; cdr3_nt: TGTGCCAGCAGCTCCACGTCGGGATGGACCACCACCGGGGAGCTGTTTTTT; cdr3_aa: CASSSTSGWTTTGELFF
v_call: TRBV4-1; clone_size: .; j_call: TRBJ1-2; d_call: TRBD1; cdr3_nt: TGCGCCAGCAGCCAAGGCCCGGGACAGGGGAACTTGGGCTATGGCTACACCTTC; cdr3_aa: CASSQGPGQGNLGYGYTF
v_call: TRBV5-1; clone_size: .; j_call: TRBJ1-3; d_call: .; cdr3_nt: TGCGCCAGCAGCTGGTCAGGGGCTTCCTCTGGAAACACCATATATTTT; cdr3_aa: CASSWSGASSGNTIYF
v_call: TRBV5-1; clone_size: once; j_call: TRBJ1-2; d_call: TRBD1; cdr3_nt: TGCGCCAGCAGCCAGACAGGGCTTTCCTATGGCTACACCTTC; cdr3_aa: CASSQTGLSYGYTF
v_call: TRBV2; clone_size: .; j_call: TRBJ2-2; d_call: TRBD2; cdr3_nt: TGTGCCAGCAGTAGACTAGCGGGGGGGAGCACCGGGGAGCTGTTTTTT; cdr3_aa: CASSRLAGGSTGELFF
v_call: TRBV19; clone_size: .; j_call: TRBJ1-2; d_call: TRBD1; cdr3_nt: TGTGCCAGTAGCCTCGGACAGGGGGCGGTCTATGGCTACACCTTC; cdr3_aa: CASSLGQGAVYGYTF
v_call: TRBV28; clone_size: .; j_call: TRBJ1-6; d_call: TRBD1; cdr3_nt: TGTGCCAGCACCCGCCGGGACAGTAATTCACCCCTCCACTTT; cdr3_aa: CASTRRDSNSPLHF
v_call: TRBV2; clone_size: .; j_call: TRBJ1-1; d_call: .; cdr3_nt: TGTGCCAGCAGTGAAGCGGCAGGTAGGACTGAAGCTTTCTTT; cdr3_aa: CASSEAAGRTEAFF
v_call: TRBV2; clone_size: .; j_call: TRBJ2-3; d_call: .; cdr3_nt: TGTGCCAGCAGTCGCTGGACAGCTACTAGCACAGATACGCAGTATTTT; cdr3_aa: CASSRWTATSTDTQYF
v_call: TRBV11-3; clone_size: .; j_call: TRBJ2-1; d_call: TRBD2; cdr3_nt: TGTGCCAGCAGCGCATTCTCTAGCGGGGTCTCCTACAATGAGCAGTTCTTC; cdr3_aa: CASSAFSSGVSYNEQFF
v_call: TRBV27; clone_size: .; j_call: TRBJ2-7; d_call: .; cdr3_nt: TGTGCCAGCAGTTTATCGGACACGGGTTTTGAGGAGCAGTACTTC; cdr3_aa: CASSLSDTGFEEQYF
v_call: TRBV20-1; clone_size: .; j_call: TRBJ1-1; d_call: .; cdr3_nt: TGCAGTGCTCAGGGCGACACTGAAGCTTTCTTT; cdr3_aa: CSAQGDTEAFF
v_call: TRBV28; clone_size: .; j_call: TRBJ2-5; d_call: TRBD2; cdr3_nt: TGTGCCAGCAGTTCTGGAGTAGCGGGGGGGGAGACCCAGTACTTC; cdr3_aa: CASSSGVAGGETQYF
v_call: TRBV3-1/TRBV3-2; clone_size: .; j_call: TRBJ1-5; d_call: TRBD1; cdr3_nt: TGTGCCAGCAGCCCCCGACAGGGGAGTCAGCCCCAGCATTTT; cdr3_aa: CASSPRQGSQPQHF
v_call: TRBV28; clone_size: .; j_call: TRBJ1-5; d_call: .; cdr3_nt: TGTGCCAGCAGCCCCAGGGATGGCGGGGAGGATCAGCCCCAGCATTTT; cdr3_aa: CASSPRDGGEDQPQHF
v_call: TRBV18; clone_size: few; j_call: TRBJ2-2; d_call: TRBD2; cdr3_nt: TGTGCCAGCTCATCAAGAGCGGGGGCTCGAAGTGGCCGGGAGCTGTTTTTT; cdr3_aa: CASSSRAGARSGRELFF
v_call: TRBV6-2/TRBV6-3; clone_size: .; j_call: TRBJ1-2; d_call: TRBD1; cdr3_nt: TGTGCCAGCAGTTACCCCGACAGGGGGTATGGCTACACCTTC; cdr3_aa: CASSYPDRGYGYTF
v_call: TRBV2; clone_size: few; j_call: TRBJ1-2; d_call: .; cdr3_nt: TGTGCCAGCAGTGGACAGGCTAACTATGGCTACACCTTC; cdr3_aa: CASSGQANYGYTF
v_call: TRBV2; clone_size: .; j_call: TRBJ1-5; d_call: TRBD1; cdr3_nt: TGTGCCAGCAGTGGAACAGGGGTGGATCAGCCCCAGCATTTT; cdr3_aa: CASSGTGVDQPQHF
v_call: TRBV11-2; clone_size: .; j_call: TRBJ1-3; d_call: .; cdr3_nt: TGTGCCAGCAGCTTAGGCCCAGCAGGTGGAAACACCATATATTTT; cdr3_aa: CASSLGPAGGNTIYF
v_call: TRBV28; clone_size: .; j_call: TRBJ2-7; d_call: .; cdr3_nt: TGTGCCAGCAGTCCTCGGTACTACGAGCAGTACTTC; cdr3_aa: CASSPRYYEQYF
v_call: TRBV28; clone_size: once; j_call: TRBJ2-3; d_call: TRBD2; cdr3_nt: TGTGCCAGCAGGGGGGGGACTATGAGCACAGATACGCAGTATTTT; cdr3_aa: CASRGGTMSTDTQYF
v_call: TRBV2; clone_size: .; j_call: TRBJ2-7; d_call: TRBD1; cdr3_nt: TGTGCCAGCAGGGACAGGGGAGGCGAGCAGTACTTC; cdr3_aa: CASRDRGGEQYF
v_call: TRBV12-3/TRBV12-4; clone_size: .; j_call: TRBJ2-7; d_call: .; cdr3_nt: TGTGCCAGCAGTTTCGGCTACGAGCAGTACTTC; cdr3_aa: CASSFGYEQYF
v_call: TRBV10-3; clone_size: .; j_call: TRBJ1-2; d_call: .; cdr3_nt: TGTGCCAGCCTTCCAAGGCAACGGCAGGATAACTATGGCTACACCTTC; cdr3_aa: CASLPRQRQDNYGYTF
v_call: TRBV24-1; clone_size: .; j_call: TRBJ2-2; d_call: .; cdr3_nt: TGTGCCACCAGTGATTTAGGCCGGGACACCGGGGAGCTGTTTTTT; cdr3_aa: CATSDLGRDTGELFF
v_call: TRBV15; clone_size: .; j_call: TRBJ2-2; d_call: TRBD2; cdr3_nt: TGTGCCACCAGCAGTTGGGCGGGGGAGGACACCGGGGAGCTGTTTTTT; cdr3_aa: CATSSWAGEDTGELFF
v_call: TRBV19; clone_size: .; j_call: TRBJ1-3; d_call: TRBD1; cdr3_nt: TGTGCCAGTAGTGGCTACAGGGGTCTCTCTGGAAACACCATATATTTT; cdr3_aa: CASSGYRGLSGNTIYF
v_call: TRBV7-3; clone_size: .; j_call: TRBJ2-3; d_call: TRBD2; cdr3_nt: TGTGCCAGCAGCTTAAGCGGGGGGGAGCCGTATTTT; cdr3_aa: CASSLSGGEPYF
v_call: TRBV27; clone_size: .; j_call: TRBJ2-7; d_call: .; cdr3_nt: TGTGCCAGCAGTTTAAAGGGGTACGAGCAGTACTTC; cdr3_aa: CASSLKGYEQYF
v_call: TRBV9; clone_size: .; j_call: TRBJ1-6; d_call: .; cdr3_nt: TGTGCCAGCAGCTTTCAGGGGCTTGGTTCACCCCTCCACTTT; cdr3_aa: CASSFQGLGSPLHF
v_call: TRBV6-4; clone_size: .; j_call: TRBJ1-6; d_call: .; cdr3_nt: TGTGCCACATCCCCAGGAAGCTCCTATAATTCACCCCTCCACTTT; cdr3_aa: CATSPGSSYNSPLHF
v_call: TRBV12-3/TRBV12-4; clone_size: .; j_call: TRBJ1-5; d_call: .; cdr3_nt: TGTGCCAGCAGTTTTTCAGGGGTTCAGCCCCAGCATTTT; cdr3_aa: CASSFSGVQPQHF
v_call: TRBV5-1; clone_size: .; j_call: TRBJ2-7; d_call: .; cdr3_nt: TGCGCCAGCACCCTTCGTGCAGGAAGCTCCTACGAGCAGTACTTC; cdr3_aa: CASTLRAGSSYEQYF
v_call: TRBV12-3/TRBV12-4; clone_size: .; j_call: TRBJ1-6; d_call: .; cdr3_nt: TGTGCCAGCAGTTTATTGCGGAATTCACCCCTCCACTTT; cdr3_aa: CASSLLRNSPLHF
v_call: TRBV14; clone_size: .; j_call: TRBJ1-4; d_call: .; cdr3_nt: TGTGCCAGCAGCCTGACCAGGGGTGAAAAACTGTTTTTT; cdr3_aa: CASSLTRGEKLFF
v_call: TRBV6-6; clone_size: .; j_call: TRBJ1-4; d_call: TRBD1; cdr3_nt: TGTGCCAGCCAGAGGGGACAGGGGGCGACTAATGAAAAACTGTTTTTT; cdr3_aa: CASQRGQGATNEKLFF
v_call: TRBV7-3; clone_size: .; j_call: TRBJ1-6; d_call: .; cdr3_nt: TGTGCCAGCAGCTTGGGACCCGGGGGGTATAATTCACCCCTCCACTTT; cdr3_aa: CASSLGPGGYNSPLHF
v_call: TRBV5-1; clone_size: .; j_call: TRBJ2-3; d_call: .; cdr3_nt: TGCGCCAGCAGCTTCCAGGGGAGCACAGATACGCAGTATTTT; cdr3_aa: CASSFQGSTDTQYF
v_call: TRBV2; clone_size: once; j_call: TRBJ1-1; d_call: TRBD1; cdr3_nt: TGTGCCAGCAGTGGACAGGGGAAGAACACTGAAGCTTTCTTT; cdr3_aa: CASSGQGKNTEAFF
v_call: TRBV4-2; clone_size: .; j_call: TRBJ1-6; d_call: TRBD1; cdr3_nt: TGTGCCAGCAGCCAAGAGGGGCAGGGGGCGCCTAATTCACCCCTCCACTTT; cdr3_aa: CASSQEGQGAPNSPLHF
v_call: TRBV27; clone_size: once; j_call: TRBJ2-3; d_call: TRBD1; cdr3_nt: TGTGCCAGCAGTTTAGGCCCGGGACAGCATCGAACAGATACGCAGTATTTT; cdr3_aa: CASSLGPGQHRTDTQYF
v_call: TRBV2; clone_size: .; j_call: TRBJ1-5; d_call: .; cdr3_nt: TGTGCCAGCAGTGGACAGGTCAATCAGCCCCAGCATTTT; cdr3_aa: CASSGQVNQPQHF
v_call: TRBV27; clone_size: .; j_call: TRBJ1-1; d_call: .; cdr3_nt: TGTGCCAGCAGTTTATCCCCCTCATTTGCGGCTTTCTTT; cdr3_aa: CASSLSPSFAAFF
v_call: TRBV24-1; clone_size: .; j_call: TRBJ1-2; d_call: .; cdr3_nt: TGTGCCACCAGTGAGGGGGGGGGAGAGCACTATGGCTACACCTTC; cdr3_aa: CATSEGGGEHYGYTF
v_call: TRBV11-3; clone_size: .; j_call: TRBJ1-1; d_call: .; cdr3_nt: TGTGCCAGCAGCTTTACAGGGTCCACTGAAGCTTTCTTT; cdr3_aa: CASSFTGSTEAFF
v_call: TRBV5-4; clone_size: .; j_call: TRBJ2-5; d_call: TRBD2; cdr3_nt: TGTGCCAGCAGCTCCGGGGGGGTCAAAGAGACCCAGTACTTC; cdr3_aa: CASSSGGVKETQYF
v_call: TRBV11-2; clone_size: .; j_call: TRBJ2-7; d_call: .; cdr3_nt: TGTGCCAGCAGCCGGTCCCCGACCCGGGTGGGCGAGCAGTACTTC; cdr3_aa: CASSRSPTRVGEQYF
v_call: TRBV28; clone_size: once; j_call: TRBJ1-2; d_call: TRBD1; cdr3_nt: TGTGCCAGCAGTACCGACTTCCGGGACAGGGGGCTGGGAGGCTACACCTTC; cdr3_aa: CASSTDFRDRGLGGYTF
v_call: TRBV10-2; clone_size: .; j_call: TRBJ2-3; d_call: .; cdr3_nt: TGCGCCAGCAGTGAGGTACAGGCTAGCACAGATACGCAGTATTTT; cdr3_aa: CASSEVQASTDTQYF
v_call: TRBV9; clone_size: .; j_call: TRBJ2-2; d_call: .; cdr3_nt: TGTGCCAGCAGCCTCCCATCACAGGGCCCCAACACCGGGGAGCTGTTTTTT; cdr3_aa: CASSLPSQGPNTGELFF
v_call: TRBV11-2; clone_size: .; j_call: TRBJ2-1; d_call: .; cdr3_nt: TGTGCCAGCAGCCCAGCACAGGGCGTAGGGAATGAGCAGTTCTTC; cdr3_aa: CASSPAQGVGNEQFF
v_call: TRBV5-1; clone_size: .; j_call: TRBJ1-1; d_call: .; cdr3_nt: TGCGCCAGCAGCTTAAATAGAGCCGACACTGAAGCTTTCTTT; cdr3_aa: CASSLNRADTEAFF
v_call: TRBV5-6; clone_size: .; j_call: TRBJ1-1; d_call: TRBD1; cdr3_nt: TGTGCCAGCAGCCAGGGACAGCACAACACTGAAGCTTTCTTT; cdr3_aa: CASSQGQHNTEAFF
v_call: TRBV6-6; clone_size: .; j_call: TRBJ1-1; d_call: .; cdr3_nt: TGTGCCAGCAGTTACTCTCACCCTCAGGGAACTGAAGCTTTCTTT; cdr3_aa: CASSYSHPQGTEAFF
v_call: TRBV19; clone_size: .; j_call: TRBJ2-7; d_call: .; cdr3_nt: TGTGCCAGTAGTGTCGGCGGGGACTCCTACGAGCAGTACTTC; cdr3_aa: CASSVGGDSYEQYF
v_call: TRBV2; clone_size: .; j_call: TRBJ1-1; d_call: .; cdr3_nt: TGTGCCAGCAGTTTCGTTGTCAACACTGAAGCTTTCTTT; cdr3_aa: CASSFVVNTEAFF